Shown below are 29 T cell receptor beta chains from a single sample sequenced in a study of regulatory T cells in long-lasting Graves disease. The TCR beta library used iRepertoire HTBI primers with Arm-PCR amplification of CDR3. TCRdb recomputed calls from the multiplex PCR reads with MiXCR, one row per CDR3 protein. The table lists 440,000 or so distinct CDR3 sequences, 16% of them singletons. Time point reported: newly diagnosed GD, antithyroid drugs for less than 3 months. Making the TCR library involved RNA that had been extracted from PBMCs. The sample was also linked to a second study, of T cells in Graves' hyperthyroidism and ophthalmopathy.

The sample in question was peripheral blood mononuclear cells (PBMCs), obtained at new diagnosis, from a patient treated with antithyroid drugs. These TCRs come from a woman aged 25 to 39 with Graves disease.

V gene TRBV7-2 combines with J gene TRBJ2-1; D is perhaps TRBD1 or TRBD2 (5 bases each). The CDR3 is 15 amino acids. Per the germline V gene, CDR1 is SGHTA and CDR2 is FQGNSA. V was shortened by 5 bases and J by 5 bases, with 16 bases between the two germline ends. The CDR3 sequence: CASSLGTGWDNEQFF. The CDR3 DNA follows: TGTGCCAGCAGCCTTGGGACGGGCTGGGACAATGAGCAGTTCTTC. Using reference TRBV7-2 and TRBJ2-1 for the parts outside the CDR3, the full variable domain is GAGVSQSPSNKVTEKGKDVELRCDPISGHTALYWYRQSLGQGLEFLIYFQGNSAPDKSGLPSDRFSAERTGGSVSTLTIQRTQQEDSAVYLCASSLGTGWDNEQFFGPGTRLTVL.

In this sample, this clonotype turned up many times. The V gene is TRBV11-2, the J gene TRBJ1-2; D unresolved. V was shortened by 0 bases and J by 7 bases, with 9 bases between the two germline ends. This CDR3 contains 13 residues. In germline, CDR1 is SGHAT, CDR2 FQNNGV. CDR3 nucleotide sequence: TGTGCCAGCAGCTTAGAGGGAGGGAGTGGCTACACCTTC. This sequence encodes CASSLEGGSGYTF.

The chain employs TRBV5-4 and TRBJ1-1; no definite D call. The V and J ends lost 0 bases and 6 bases respectively, with 9 bases between them. Germline V gene lookup returns CDR1 SGHNT and CDR2 YYREEE (reference sequence). The CDR3 sequence is 13 residues long. The CDR3 here is CASSLGRKPEAFF. The DNA of the CDR3 is TGTGCCAGCAGCTTGGGTAGAAAGCCTGAAGCTTTCTTT.

This clonotype showed up many times. The genes are TRBV12-3 or TRBV12-4 and TRBJ1-3; the D gene is possibly TRBD1 (5 bases). The CDR3 is 15 residues long. V was shortened by 5 bases and J by 0 bases, with 11 bases between the two germline ends. The CDR3 DNA sequence: TGTGCCAGCAGTCCGACAGTCTCCTCTGGAAACACCATATATTTT. Protein product: CASSPTVSSGNTIYF.

This clonotype was counted at least ten times. This chain's CDR3 is CASSPLDGGTETQYF. Written as DNA, the CDR3 is TGCGCCAGCAGCCCCCTGGATGGGGGGACGGAGACCCAGTACTTC. The chain couples TRBV4-1 to TRBJ2-5; perhaps TRBD2 as D (6 bases). Trimming removed 4 bases from V and 5 bases from J, with 17 bases in between. CDR1 is MGHRA, CDR2 YSYEKL, per germline. The CDR3 is 15 amino acids.

This clonotype was counted ten times or more. The chain carries TRBV6-2 or TRBV6-3 and TRBJ1-2, with D possibly being TRBD1 (6 bases). V gave up 4 bases and J gave up 7 bases, with 16 bases separating them. The CDR3 length is 14 residues. Germline V gene data show CDR1 as MNHEY and CDR2 as SVGEGT. DNA of the CDR3: TGTGCCAGCAGTTGGACCTCGACAGGTGGTGGCTACACCTTC. It translates to CASSWTSTGGGYTF.

This clonotype came up many times. This chain connects TRBV30 to TRBJ1-5, with 8 nucleotides matching TRBD1. CDR1 is GTSNPN, CDR2 SVGIG, per germline (reference sequence). With 4 bases clipped from V and 0 bases from J, the junction kept 5 bases outside the gene matches. This CDR3 has 15 residues. This chain's CDR3 is CAWNGQGLSNQPQHF. In DNA, the CDR3 is TGTGCCTGGAACGGACAGGGTCTTAGCAATCAGCCCCAGCATTTT.

V gene TRBV7-9 combines with J gene TRBJ2-6, with D possibly matching TRBD2 (7 bases). Germline V lookup: CDR1 SEHNR, CDR2 FQNEAQ (reference sequence). The CDR3 contains 15 residues. V dropped 5 bases and J dropped 4 bases, with 12 bases sitting between them. DNA of the CDR3: TGTGCCAGCAGCCGGGGGGCACCCGGGGCCAACGTCCTGACTTTC. It encodes CASSRGAPGANVLTF. The whole variable domain, filled in from reference TRBV7-9 and TRBJ2-6, reads DTGVSQNPRHKITKRGQNVTFRCDPISEHNRLYWYRQTLGQGPEFLTYFQNEAQLEKSRLLSDRFSAERPKGSFSTLEIQRTEQGDSAMYLCASSRGAPGANVLTFGAGSRLTVL.

This clonotype was found a few times. The chain joins TRBV29-1 to TRBJ2-1; D is unclear. The CDR3 is 10 residues long. V lost 7 bases, J lost 7 bases, and 8 bases lay in between. Per germline, CDR1 SQVTM and CDR2 ANQGSEA. CDR3 residues: CSAVGNEQFF. The CDR3, as DNA: TGCAGCGCCGTAGGAAATGAGCAGTTCTTC.

This clonotype was counted a few times. V is TRBV10-3 and J is TRBJ1-1, with 10 bases lining up with TRBD1. J gave up 4 bases and V 0 bases, and 2 bases lay outside the gene matches. This CDR3 contains 15 residues. In germline, CDR1 is ENHRY, CDR2 SYGVKD. CDR3 loop: CAISESTGGGTEAFF. The CDR3 DNA follows: TGTGCCATCAGTGAGTCGACAGGGGGCGGCACTGAAGCTTTCTTT.

This clonotype has at least ten counts. The chain carries TRBV28 and TRBJ2-5; 7 bases are a match to TRBD2. The CDR3 covers 14 residues. The ends lost 4 bases at V and 2 bases at J; junction bases unmatched: 4. The germline gives CDR1 MDHEN, CDR2 SYDVKM. The DNA for the CDR3 is TGTGCCAGCAGTTACTGGGGAGGGCAAGAGACCCAGTACTTC. Amino acids: CASSYWGGQETQYF.

There are many counts of this clonotype. The chain has TRBV28 and TRBJ2-1, with TRBD2 matching over 11 bases. Germline assignment: CDR1 MDHEN and CDR2 SYDVKM. The V gene end was trimmed by 2 bases and the J gene end by 5 bases; junction bases not matched to a gene: 8. The CDR3 consists of 17 residues. CDR3 sequence: CASSLVSGRAVNNEQFF. DNA of the CDR3: TGTGCCAGCAGTTTAGTTAGCGGGAGGGCCGTTAACAATGAGCAGTTCTTC.

Only a few counts were recorded for this clonotype. The chain couples TRBV4-3 to TRBJ1-2; 7 bases are shared with TRBD1. J was trimmed by 4 bases and V by 3 bases; bases with no gene match: 8. There are 15 residues in the CDR3. The germline CDR1 and CDR2 sequences are LGHNA and YSLEER. The CDR3 DNA reads TGCGCCAGCAGCCAGGGCCCCCGGGACAGCTATGGCTACACCTTC. Its translation: CASSQGPRDSYGYTF.

This clonotype occurred a few times. The J gene is TRBJ1-5, the V gene TRBV20-1; 7 bases fit TRBD1. The CDR3 covers 12 residues. Germline CDR1 is DFQATT and CDR2 is SNEGSKA (reference sequence). As DNA, the CDR3 is TGCAGCATAATTACAGGGGATCAGCCCCAGCATTTT. Translation: CSIITGDQPQHF.

This clonotype was seen many times. The chain combines TRBV30 with TRBJ1-1; a weak D match, TRBD1 (6 bases). Germline V CDR1 and CDR2: GTSNPN, SVGIG (reference sequence). The V end lost 5 bases, the J end lost 5 bases, and 18 bases lay between the germline ends. There are 14 residues in the CDR3. In DNA form, the CDR3 reads TGTGCCTGGTATGAGACCAGGGGTTGGACTGAAGCTTTCTTT. This codes for CAWYETRGWTEAFF.

This clonotype came up many times. The chain employs TRBV20-1 and TRBJ2-5, with a possible D match to TRBD2 (6 bases). The CDR3 is 16 amino acids. Germline V gene lookup returns CDR1 DFQATT and CDR2 SNEGSKA (reference sequence). V was trimmed by 0 bases and J by 1 base, leaving 15 bases between them. The CDR3 spells CSARDYGDWVQETQYF. CDR3 DNA sequence: TGCAGTGCTAGAGATTATGGGGACTGGGTCCAAGAGACCCAGTACTTC.

CDR3 DNA sequence: TGTGCCAGCAGCCAAGAGAGTCGCGGCCTAGCCAAAAACATTCAGTACTTC. It yields the protein CASSQESRGLAKNIQYF. V usage is TRBV4-2 and J usage is TRBJ2-4; D is unclear. The V gene lost 0 bases and the J gene lost 0 bases, with 12 bases spanning the gap. CDR3 length equals 17 residues. The germline V gene encodes CDR1 LGHNA and CDR2 YNFKEQ.

Points on this clonotype: The junction differs from germline at one of its ends, possibly a read error. The chain combines TRBV7-7 with TRBJ2-2; TRBD2 aligns across 9 bases. The CDR3 runs to 18 residues. In germline, CDR1 is SSHAT, CDR2 FNYEAQ (reference sequence). This CDR3 reads CASSSRMLGGRALGELFF. CDR3 bases: TGTGCTAGCAGCTCGCGAATGCTGGGCGGGAGGGCCCTCGGGGAGCTGTTTTTT. Combining the CDR3 with reference TRBV7-7 and TRBJ2-2 gives the whole variable domain GAGVSQSPRYKVTKRGQDVTLRCDPISSHATLYWYQQALGQGPEFLTYFNYEAQPDKSGLPSDRFSAERPEGSISTLTIQRTEQRDSAMYRCASSSRMLGGRALGELFFGEGSRLTVL.

This chain uses TRBV7-2 with TRBJ2-5; the D gene is possibly TRBD1 (6 bases). V lost 5 bases and J lost 3, with 13 bases in between. This CDR3 is built from 14 residues. Germline CDR1 and CDR2: SGHTA and FQGNSA. CDR3 residues: CASSAGTLEETQYF. The CDR3 bases are TGTGCCAGCAGCGCTGGGACACTGGAAGAGACCCAGTACTTC.

This clonotype was seen repeatedly, ten times or more. The genes are TRBV28 and TRBJ2-7, with D possibly TRBD2 on 6 matching bases. The CDR3 has 17 residues. CDR1 MDHEN and CDR2 SYDVKM come from the germline V gene. V was shortened by 6 bases and J by 2 bases, with 23 bases between the two germline ends. For the CDR3, the DNA is TGTGCCAGCAGCACTCGTTGGCGGGACCTCGGGGCCTACGAGCAGTACTTC. Amino acids: CASSTRWRDLGAYEQYF.

This clonotype was seen ten or more times. The chain employs TRBV3-1 and TRBJ2-7; tentative D call: TRBD2 (5 bases). The germline V gene has CDR1 LGHDT and CDR2 YNNKEL (reference sequence). The CDR3 is made up of 14 amino acids. Trimming stripped 1 base from V and 2 bases from J, with 9 bases between. CDR3 in amino acids: CASSQVGKPYEQYF. The CDR3 DNA reads as TGTGCCAGCAGCCAAGTCGGGAAGCCCTACGAGCAGTACTTC.

This chain joins TRBV6-1 and TRBJ1-1, with a possible D match to TRBD1 (6 bases). CDR1 and CDR2 from the germline V gene are MNHNS and SASEGT. Between the trimmed V and J ends, which lost 5 bases and 1 base, there was a span of 20 bases. The CDR3 covers 17 residues. CDR3 sequence reads: CASSPTKGGGRNTEAFF. CDR3 bases: TGTGCCAGCAGTCCAACGAAGGGGGGGGGCAGGAACACTGAAGCTTTCTTT.

A few counts support this clonotype. The V and J genes are TRBV5-1 and TRBJ2-4; tentatively, D is TRBD2 (5 bases). The CDR3 covers 16 residues. Germline CDR1 and CDR2: SGHRS and YFSETQ. V lost 0 bases and J lost 0, with 10 bases in between. DNA for the CDR3: TGCGCCAGCAGCTTGGCCGGGGTCATAGCCAAAAACATTCAGTACTTC. It yields the protein CASSLAGVIAKNIQYF.

In this sample, this clonotype turned up many times. The rearrangement uses TRBV2 and TRBJ1-1; no clear D gene. The V end lost 4 bases, the J end lost 0 bases, and 9 bases lay between the germline ends. This CDR3 contains 14 residues. Germline assignment: CDR1 SNHLY and CDR2 FYNNEI. Written as DNA, the CDR3 is TGTGCCAGCAGTGTACAGAGGATGAACACTGAAGCTTTCTTT. Its translation: CASSVQRMNTEAFF.

This clonotype was detected only a few times. The chain links TRBV18 to TRBJ1-1, with 7 bases that match TRBD1. The CDR3 has 16 residues. CDR1 KGHSH and CDR2 LQKENI come from the germline V gene. V dropped 5 bases and J dropped 2; count of bases not matched to a gene: 11. The CDR3 loop is CASSRIPTGRNTEAFF. CDR3 sequence (DNA): TGTGCCAGCTCAAGAATCCCGACAGGGCGAAACACTGAAGCTTTCTTT.

This clonotype was seen repeatedly, ten times or more. V and J are TRBV7-3 and TRBJ2-3; TRBD1 or TRBD2 may be the D gene (5 bases each). The germline CDR1 and CDR2 sequences are SGHTA and FQGTGA. CDR3 size: 15 residues. V was trimmed by 0 bases and J by 0 bases, leaving 7 bases between them. DNA of the CDR3: TGTGCCAGCAGCTTAACGAGGGGTAGCACAGATACGCAGTATTTT. This gives the protein CASSLTRGSTDTQYF.

This clonotype was detected ten times or more. The V gene is TRBV28, the J gene TRBJ1-5; D uncertain. Trimming removed 1 base at V and 1 base at J, with 8 bases between. CDR3 length equals 15 residues. Germline-derived CDR1 and CDR2 are MDHEN and SYDVKM. The CDR3 protein is CASSLFGQSNQPQHF. The DNA of the CDR3 is TGTGCCAGCAGTTTATTTGGGCAGAGCAATCAGCCCCAGCATTTT.

The rearrangement uses TRBV2 and TRBJ1-5; 7 positions match TRBD1. The CDR3 spans 15 residues. The V and J ends lost 5 bases and 4 bases, in that order; junction bases with no gene match: 8. The germline V gene has CDR1 SNHLY and CDR2 FYNNEI. The CDR3 region is CASSYKLQGNQPQHF. The CDR3 region has the DNA TGTGCCAGCAGTTATAAACTACAGGGGAATCAGCCCCAGCATTTT.

This clonotype was observed many times. V and J are TRBV11-3 and TRBJ2-1; D not resolved. The germline V and J ends were trimmed by 0 bases and 6 bases, with 9 bases remaining between them. CDR1 is SGHNT and CDR2 is YENEEA in the germline V gene. The CDR3 runs 14 residues. The chain's CDR3 is CASSLEWRSNEQFF. In nucleotides, the CDR3 is TGTGCCAGCAGCTTAGAGTGGAGAAGCAATGAGCAGTTCTTC.